Shown below are 11 T cell receptor beta chains from a single sample sequenced in a study of blood T cell repertoires in COVID-19. Produced via immunoSEQ multiplex PCR; TCRdb's table is partial and in-frame only. The sample has around 76,000 clones; approximately 90% are singletons. The sequenced sample consisted of peripheral blood. Source of these receptors: a man in his fifties or sixties with acute or convalescent COVID-19.

The chain combines TRBV11-2 with TRBJ2-1; TRBD2 matches at 7 bases. Unmatched junction bases numbered 5, after V lost 5 bases and J lost 1 base. This CDR3 region has 15 residues. Germline V lookup: CDR1 SGHAT, CDR2 FQNNGV. The CDR3 loop reads CASSRSSGSYNEQFF. Written as DNA, the CDR3 is TGTGCCAGCAGCCGTTCTAGCGGATCCTACAATGAGCAGTTCTTC.

This chain connects TRBV9 to TRBJ2-2; weak D call: TRBD2 (5 bases). Germline CDR1 reads SGDLS; CDR2 reads YYNGEE. V was pared by 4 bases and J by 3 bases, with 10 bases between. The length of the CDR3 is 14 residues. The CDR3: CASSPLGDTGELFF. The CDR3 coding sequence is TGTGCCAGCAGCCCCCTCGGGGACACCGGGGAGCTGTTTTTT.

V is TRBV19 and J is TRBJ1-2, with D uncertain. Per the germline V gene, CDR1 is LNHDA and CDR2 is SQIVND (reference sequence). V dropped 3 bases and J dropped 4 bases, with 24 bases sitting between them. The CDR3 totals 18 residues. DNA for the CDR3: TGTGCCAGTAGTATCCAGAACCGATTGACCGGGAAGAGCTATGGCTACACCTTC. This encodes CASSIQNRLTGKSYGYTF.

CDR3 nucleotides: TGTGCTAGTGGTTTCGAGCAGGGGCCCTCCTACGAGCAGTACTTC. Translating gives CASGFEQGPSYEQYF. The chain recombines TRBV12-5 with TRBJ2-7, with D possibly TRBD1 on 6 matching bases. Germline CDR1 reads LGHNT; CDR2 reads FRNRAP. Between the trimmed V and J ends, which lost 3 bases and 0 bases, there was a span of 12 bases. The CDR3 totals 15 residues.

The chain recombines TRBV27 with TRBJ1-5, with 9 bases that match TRBD1. In germline, CDR1 is MNHEY, CDR2 SMNVEV (reference sequence). The V gene end was trimmed by 5 bases and the J gene end by 0 bases; junction bases not matched to a gene: 11. This CDR3 region has 18 residues. CDR3 in amino acids: CASSANRDRDYSNQPQHF. The CDR3, as DNA: TGTGCCAGCAGTGCTAACCGGGACAGGGATTATAGCAATCAGCCCCAGCATTTT.

The rearrangement joins TRBV29-1 to TRBJ2-6, with 11 bases that match TRBD1. The CDR3 spans 18 residues. Germline trimming cut 5 bases from V and 0 bases from J; bases unmatched to any gene: 9. Germline V gene sequence: CDR1 SQVTM, CDR2 ANQGSEA. The CDR3 protein is CSVQGGTGGNSGANVLTF. The CDR3 region has the DNA TGCAGCGTTCAAGGGGGGACAGGGGGAAACTCTGGGGCCAACGTCCTGACTTTC.

V is TRBV10-3 and J is TRBJ1-5, with TRBD1 matching 8 bases. This CDR3 has 13 amino acids. The germline V gene has CDR1 ENHRY and CDR2 SYGVKD. The V and J ends lost 9 bases and 3 bases, in that order; junction bases with no gene match: 4. The CDR3 reads CAIRGQANQPQHF. DNA for the CDR3: TGTGCCATTAGGGGACAGGCCAATCAGCCCCAGCATTTT.

The V gene is TRBV24-1, the J gene TRBJ2-5; D not certain. The V and J ends lost 0 bases and 1 base respectively, with 8 bases between them. Germline V lookup: CDR1 KGHDR, CDR2 SFDVKD. The CDR3 runs to 15 residues. For the CDR3, the DNA is TGTGCCACCAGTGATTTGCACAGTCCCCAAGAGACCCAGTACTTC. Encoded protein: CATSDLHSPQETQYF.

The V call is TRBV14, the J call TRBJ1-4; D not certain. The germline V and J ends were trimmed by 1 base and 0 bases, with 12 bases remaining between them. The CDR3 length is 17 residues. Germline-derived CDR1 and CDR2 are SGHDN and FVKESK. CDR3 DNA: TGTGCCAGCAGCCAAGTACAGAGAATTGCAACTAATGAAAAACTGTTTTTT. Protein product: CASSQVQRIATNEKLFF. The full variable domain, with the rest looked up from reference TRBV14 and TRBJ1-4, is EAGVTQFPSHSVIEKGQTVTLRCDPISGHDNLYWYRRVMGKEIKFLLHFVKESKQDESGMPNNRFLAERTGGTYSTLKVQPAELEDSGVYFCASSQVQRIATNEKLFFGSGTQLSVL.

This clone came up a few times. The rearrangement joins TRBV5-1 to TRBJ2-7; 10 bases are shared with TRBD1. The V gene's germline CDR1 is SGHRS and CDR2 YFSETQ. This CDR3 has 16 amino acids. Trimming cost V 5 bases and J 6 bases; bases outside gene matches: 14. CDR3 sequence: CASRYAGTGAVSEQYF. The CDR3 coding sequence is TGCGCCAGCAGGTATGCCGGGACAGGGGCGGTCAGCGAGCAGTACTTC.

V gene TRBV18 combines with J gene TRBJ1-4, with D possibly matching TRBD1 (5 bases). Germline-derived CDR1 and CDR2 are KGHSH and LQKENI. Trimming stripped 3 bases from V and 0 bases from J, with 11 bases between. The CDR3 totals 16 residues. The CDR3 DNA follows: TGTGCCAGCTCACCGGGGCAAGCCGCAACTAATGAAAAACTGTTTTTT. Translated, it gives CASSPGQAATNEKLFF.